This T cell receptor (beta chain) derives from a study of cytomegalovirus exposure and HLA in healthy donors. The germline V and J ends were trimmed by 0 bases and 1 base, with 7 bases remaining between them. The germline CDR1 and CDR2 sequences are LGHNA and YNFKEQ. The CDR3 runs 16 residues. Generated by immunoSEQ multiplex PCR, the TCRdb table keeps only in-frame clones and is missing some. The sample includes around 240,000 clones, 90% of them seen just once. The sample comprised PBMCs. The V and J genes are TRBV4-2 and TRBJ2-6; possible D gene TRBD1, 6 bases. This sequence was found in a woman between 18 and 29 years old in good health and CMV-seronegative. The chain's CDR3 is CASSQDTGSGANVLTF. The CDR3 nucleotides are TGTGCCAGCAGCCAAGATACAGGGTCTGGGGCCAACGTCCTGACTTTC.